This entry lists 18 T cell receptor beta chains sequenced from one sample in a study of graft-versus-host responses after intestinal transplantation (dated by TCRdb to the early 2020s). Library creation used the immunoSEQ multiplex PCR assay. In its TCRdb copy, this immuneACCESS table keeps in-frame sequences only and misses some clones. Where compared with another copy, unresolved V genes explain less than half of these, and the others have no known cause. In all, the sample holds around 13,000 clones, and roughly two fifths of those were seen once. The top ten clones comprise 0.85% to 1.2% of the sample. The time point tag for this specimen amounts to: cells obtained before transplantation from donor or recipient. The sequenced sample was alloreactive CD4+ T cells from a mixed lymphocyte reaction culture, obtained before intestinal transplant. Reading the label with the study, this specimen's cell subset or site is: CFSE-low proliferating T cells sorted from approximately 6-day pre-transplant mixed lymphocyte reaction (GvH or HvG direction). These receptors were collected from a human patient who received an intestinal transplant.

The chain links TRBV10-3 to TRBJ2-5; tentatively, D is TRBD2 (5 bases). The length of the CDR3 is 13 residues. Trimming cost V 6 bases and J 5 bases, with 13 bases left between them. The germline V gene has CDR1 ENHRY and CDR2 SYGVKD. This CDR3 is CAISKLGRETQYF. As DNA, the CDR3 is TGTGCCATCAGCAAACTAGGTCGGGAGACCCAGTACTTC.

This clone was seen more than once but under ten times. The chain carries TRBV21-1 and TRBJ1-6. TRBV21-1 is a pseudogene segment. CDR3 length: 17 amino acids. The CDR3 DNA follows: TGTGCCAGCCGGGGGGGGAGGGAGAGCTCCTATAATTCACCCCTCCACTTT. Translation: CASRGGRESSYNSPLHF.

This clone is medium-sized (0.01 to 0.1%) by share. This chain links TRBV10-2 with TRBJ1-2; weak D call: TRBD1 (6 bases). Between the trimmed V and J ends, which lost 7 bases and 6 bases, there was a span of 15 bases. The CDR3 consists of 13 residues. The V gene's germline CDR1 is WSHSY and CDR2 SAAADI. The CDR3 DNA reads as TGCGCCAGCACCACCGGACAGCTCCATGGCTACACCTTC. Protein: CASTTGQLHGYTF.

The CDR3 is CAISEGAGGRSNEQFF. CDR3 nucleotides: TGTGCCATCAGTGAAGGAGCGGGGGGGCGAAGCAATGAGCAGTTCTTC. V and J are TRBV10-3 and TRBJ2-1; TRBD2 aligns across 10 bases. The germline gives CDR1 ENHRY, CDR2 SYGVKD. V was clipped by 3 bases and J by 6 bases; unmatched bases: 8. This CDR3 contains 16 residues.

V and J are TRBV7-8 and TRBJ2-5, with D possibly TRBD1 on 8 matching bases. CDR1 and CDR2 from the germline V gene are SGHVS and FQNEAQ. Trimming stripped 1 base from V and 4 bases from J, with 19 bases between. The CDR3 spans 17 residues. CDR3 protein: CASSLVGQGGFGETQYF. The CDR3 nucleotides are TGTGCCAGCAGCTTAGTCGGACAGGGAGGGTTTGGAGAGACCCAGTACTTC.

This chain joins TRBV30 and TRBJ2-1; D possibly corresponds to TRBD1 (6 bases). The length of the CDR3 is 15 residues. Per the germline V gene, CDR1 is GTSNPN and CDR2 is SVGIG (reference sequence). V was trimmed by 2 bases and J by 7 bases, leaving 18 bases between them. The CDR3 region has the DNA TGTGCCTGGAGTCCCCCGCGTACAGGGCAGAATGAGCAGTTCTTC. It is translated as CAWSPPRTGQNEQFF.

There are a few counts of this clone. As DNA, the CDR3 is TGCGCCAGCAGCTCAAGCGGGCTCGGGGATGTTAAGGCAGATACGCAGTATTTT. Translation gives CASSSSGLGDVKADTQYF. The genes are TRBV5-1 and TRBJ2-3; D perhaps matches TRBD2 (6 bases). V lost 3 bases and J lost 4, with 24 bases in between. The CDR3 contains 18 residues. Germline V CDR1 and CDR2: SGHRS, YFSETQ.

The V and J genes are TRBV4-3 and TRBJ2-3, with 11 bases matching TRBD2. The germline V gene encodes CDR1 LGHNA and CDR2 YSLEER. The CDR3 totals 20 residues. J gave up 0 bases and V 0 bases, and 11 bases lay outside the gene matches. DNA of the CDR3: TGCGCCAGCAGCCAAGAACTAGCGGGGGATTACCCTTCTAGCACAGATACGCAGTATTTT. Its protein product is CASSQELAGDYPSSTDTQYF.

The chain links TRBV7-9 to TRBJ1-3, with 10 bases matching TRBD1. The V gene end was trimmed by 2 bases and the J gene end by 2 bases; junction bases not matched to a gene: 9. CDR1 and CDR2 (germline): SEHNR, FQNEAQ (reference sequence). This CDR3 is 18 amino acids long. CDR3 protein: CASSLRTGGVLTGNTIYF. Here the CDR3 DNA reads TGTGCCAGCAGCTTAAGGACAGGGGGAGTTCTTACTGGAAACACCATATATTTT.

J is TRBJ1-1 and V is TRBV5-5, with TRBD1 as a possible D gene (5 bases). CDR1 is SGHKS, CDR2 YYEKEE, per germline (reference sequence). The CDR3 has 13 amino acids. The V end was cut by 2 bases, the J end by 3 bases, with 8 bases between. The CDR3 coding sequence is TGTGCCAGCAGCTTAAAGACAGACACTGAAGCTTTCTTT. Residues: CASSLKTDTEAFF.

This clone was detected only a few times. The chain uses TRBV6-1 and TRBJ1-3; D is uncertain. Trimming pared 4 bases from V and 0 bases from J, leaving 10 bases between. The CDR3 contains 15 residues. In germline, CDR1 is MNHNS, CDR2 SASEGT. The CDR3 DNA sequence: TGTGCCAGCAGTGGTGGCAGTCCCTCTGGAAACACCATATATTTT. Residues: CASSGGSPSGNTIYF.

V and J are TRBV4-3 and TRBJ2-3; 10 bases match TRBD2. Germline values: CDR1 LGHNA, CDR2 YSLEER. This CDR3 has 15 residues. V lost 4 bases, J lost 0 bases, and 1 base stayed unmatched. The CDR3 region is CASSPTSGSTDTQYF. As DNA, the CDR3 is TGCGCCAGCAGCCCGACTAGCGGGAGCACAGATACGCAGTATTTT.

The CDR3 spells CAWSSRAGPLGPQHF. The CDR3 DNA follows: TGTGCCTGGAGTTCACGGGCAGGGCCTCTGGGGCCCCAGCATTTT. The chain has TRBV30 and TRBJ1-5, with D perhaps matching TRBD1 (5 bases). Germline V lookup: CDR1 GTSNPN, CDR2 SVGIG (reference sequence). V was shortened by 2 bases and J by 9 bases, with 20 bases between the two germline ends. The CDR3 has 15 amino acids.

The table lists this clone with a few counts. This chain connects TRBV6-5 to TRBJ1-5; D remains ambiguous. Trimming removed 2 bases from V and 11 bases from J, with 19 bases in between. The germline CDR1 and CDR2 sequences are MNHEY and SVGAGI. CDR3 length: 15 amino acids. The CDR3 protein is CASSYNRAGLGTQHF. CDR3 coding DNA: TGTGCCAGCAGTTACAACCGGGCGGGTCTGGGGACCCAGCATTTT.

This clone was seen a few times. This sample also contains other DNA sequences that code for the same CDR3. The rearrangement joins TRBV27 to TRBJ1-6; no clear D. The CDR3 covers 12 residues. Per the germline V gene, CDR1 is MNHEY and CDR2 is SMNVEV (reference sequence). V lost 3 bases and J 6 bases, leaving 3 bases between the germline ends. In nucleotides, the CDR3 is TGTGCCAGCAGTTTTATTAATTCACCCCTCCACTTT. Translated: CASSFINSPLHF.

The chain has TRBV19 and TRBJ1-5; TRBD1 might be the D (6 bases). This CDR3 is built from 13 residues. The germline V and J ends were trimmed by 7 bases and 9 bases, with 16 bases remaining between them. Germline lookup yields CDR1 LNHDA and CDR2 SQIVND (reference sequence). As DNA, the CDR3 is TGTGCCAGTACGAACAGGGCCAATTGGCCCCAGCATTTT. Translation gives CASTNRANWPQHF.

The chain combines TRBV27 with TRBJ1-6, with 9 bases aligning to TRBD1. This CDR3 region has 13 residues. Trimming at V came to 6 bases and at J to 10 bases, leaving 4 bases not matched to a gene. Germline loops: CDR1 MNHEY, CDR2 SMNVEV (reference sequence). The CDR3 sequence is CASRSGTGSPLHF. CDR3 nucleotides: TGTGCCAGCAGATCCGGGACAGGGTCACCCCTCCACTTT.

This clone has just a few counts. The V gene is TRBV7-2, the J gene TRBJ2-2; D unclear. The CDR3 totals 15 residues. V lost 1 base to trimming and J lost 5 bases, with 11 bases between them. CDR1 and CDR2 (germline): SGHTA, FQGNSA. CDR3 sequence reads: CASSLVAVRTGELFF. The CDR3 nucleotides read TGTGCCAGCAGCTTAGTGGCGGTTCGAACCGGGGAGCTGTTTTTT.